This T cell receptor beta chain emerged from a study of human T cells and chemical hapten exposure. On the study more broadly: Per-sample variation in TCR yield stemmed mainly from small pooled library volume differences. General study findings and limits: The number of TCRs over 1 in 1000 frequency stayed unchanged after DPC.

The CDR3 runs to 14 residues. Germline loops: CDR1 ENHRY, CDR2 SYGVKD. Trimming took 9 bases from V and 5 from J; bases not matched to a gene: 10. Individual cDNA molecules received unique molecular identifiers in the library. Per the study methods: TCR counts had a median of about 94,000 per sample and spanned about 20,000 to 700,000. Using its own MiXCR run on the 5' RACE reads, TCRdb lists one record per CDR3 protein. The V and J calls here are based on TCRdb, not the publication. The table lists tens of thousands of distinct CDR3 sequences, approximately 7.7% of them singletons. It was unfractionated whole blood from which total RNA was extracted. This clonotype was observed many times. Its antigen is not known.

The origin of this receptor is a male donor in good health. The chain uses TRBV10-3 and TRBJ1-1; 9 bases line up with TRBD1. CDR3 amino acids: CAMWTGEVGTEAFF. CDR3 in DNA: TGTGCCATGTGGACAGGGGAGGTCGGGACTGAAGCTTTCTTT.